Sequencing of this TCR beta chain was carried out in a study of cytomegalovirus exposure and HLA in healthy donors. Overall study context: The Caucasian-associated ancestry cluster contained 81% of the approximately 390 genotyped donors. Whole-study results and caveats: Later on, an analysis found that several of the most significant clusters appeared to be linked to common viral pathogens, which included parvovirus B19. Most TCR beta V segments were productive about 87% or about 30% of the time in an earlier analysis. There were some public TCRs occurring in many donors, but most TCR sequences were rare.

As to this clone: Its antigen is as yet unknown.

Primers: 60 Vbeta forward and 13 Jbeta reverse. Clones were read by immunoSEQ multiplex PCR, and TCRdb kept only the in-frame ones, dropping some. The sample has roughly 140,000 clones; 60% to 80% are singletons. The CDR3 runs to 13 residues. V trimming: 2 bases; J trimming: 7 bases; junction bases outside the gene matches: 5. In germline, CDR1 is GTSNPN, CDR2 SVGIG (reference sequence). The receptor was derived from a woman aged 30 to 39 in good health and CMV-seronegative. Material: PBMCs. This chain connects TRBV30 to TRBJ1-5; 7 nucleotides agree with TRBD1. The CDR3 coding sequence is TGTGCCTGGAGTAAGGGGGCAGGACAGCCCCAGCATTTT. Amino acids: CAWSKGAGQPQHF.